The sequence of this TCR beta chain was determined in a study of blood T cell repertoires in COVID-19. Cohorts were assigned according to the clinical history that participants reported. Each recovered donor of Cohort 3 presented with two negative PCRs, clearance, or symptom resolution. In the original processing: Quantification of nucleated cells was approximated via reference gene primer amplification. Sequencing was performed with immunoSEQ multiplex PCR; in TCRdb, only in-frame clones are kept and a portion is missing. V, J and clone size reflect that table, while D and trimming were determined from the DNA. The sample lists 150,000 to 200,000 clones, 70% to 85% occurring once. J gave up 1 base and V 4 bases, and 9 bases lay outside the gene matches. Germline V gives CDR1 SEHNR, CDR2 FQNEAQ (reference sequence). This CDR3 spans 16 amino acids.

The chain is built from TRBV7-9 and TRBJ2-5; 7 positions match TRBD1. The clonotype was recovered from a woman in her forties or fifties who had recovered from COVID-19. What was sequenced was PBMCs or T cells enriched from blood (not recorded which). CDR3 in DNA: TGTGCCAGCAGCTCGCGACTTGGGACAGTCCAAGAGACCCAGTACTTC. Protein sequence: CASSSRLGTVQETQYF.